These T cell receptor beta chains were read from a single sample in a study of blood T cells in healthy people across ages. TCRdb itself ran the 5' RACE reads through MiXCR, one entry per CDR3 protein. Among over a million distinct CDR3 sequences listed, 35% to 55% were seen once. Material: blood. The source is a woman aged 55-69 years in good health. Both conserved end residues are part of each CDR3. A D gene is named only where the DNA matches it firmly. The size field is filled for only some rows; it gives once, few, many or a size class.

d_gene,abundance,j_gene,v_gene,CDR3nt,CDR3aa
NA,once,TRBJ1-2,TRBV7-9,TGTGCCAGCAGCATCCTCAGGGGTGGCTACACCTTC,CASSILRGGYTF
NA,many,TRBJ2-5,TRBV12-3/TRBV12-4,TGTGCCAGCAGTCTCAAGGGGGGTGGCGAGACCCAGTACTTC,CASSLKGGGETQYF
NA,few,TRBJ2-7,TRBV11-3,TGTGCCAGCAGGGGGGACGGGGAATCCGAGCAGTACTTC,CASRGDGESEQYF
NA,NA,TRBJ2-7,TRBV20-1,TGCAGTGCTAGAAGGGCCCGCAGTTACGAGCAGTACTTC,CSARRARSYEQYF
NA,NA,TRBJ2-2,TRBV29-1,TGCAGCGTCGAAGATCGTGTTACAGGGTCTTTCGGGGAGCTGTTTTTT,CSVEDRVTGSFGELFF
NA,once,TRBJ2-1,TRBV29-1,TGCAGCGCGGCCGGGACGATGGATAATGAGCAGTTCTTC,CSAAGTMDNEQFF
NA,few,TRBJ1-4,TRBV5-1,TGCGCCAGCAGCCTGGCCGGGGGGCACAATGAAAAACTGTTTTTT,CASSLAGGHNEKLFF
NA,NA,TRBJ2-4,TRBV5-1,TGCGCCAGCAGCTTGGGAGAGTTAGCCGAAAACATTCAGTACTTC,CASSLGELAENIQYF
NA,NA,TRBJ2-7,TRBV4-1,TGCGCCAGCAGCCAGTCTCCAGGGGATTCCGAGCAGTACTTC,CASSQSPGDSEQYF
NA,NA,TRBJ2-1,TRBV5-5,TGTGCCAGCAATAGCGAGGCTATCTACAATGAGCAGTTCTTC,CASNSEAIYNEQFF
NA,NA,TRBJ2-7,TRBV5-5,TGTGCCAGCAGCTTGGCCTCTCCTCCCCTCCGCTACGAGCAGTACTTC,CASSLASPPLRYEQYF
TRBD2,few,TRBJ2-1,TRBV13,TGTGCCAGCAGCTCTCGCTCTTTGACTAGCGGGAGGGCCGGGGACCCCAACAATGAGCAGTTCTTC,CASSSRSLTSGRAGDPNNEQFF
NA,NA,TRBJ2-1,TRBV24-1,TGTGCCACCAGTGATCCATTAATGGGAAATGAGCAGTTCTTC,CATSDPLMGNEQFF
NA,NA,TRBJ2-5,TRBV28,TGTGCCAGCAGTTTAGGTCTAAAGATAGAGACCCAGTACTTC,CASSLGLKIETQYF
NA,NA,TRBJ2-5,TRBV4-2,TGTGCCAGCAGCCAAGAGAGCTATAGGGAGGAGACCCAGTACTTC,CASSQESYREETQYF
NA,once,TRBJ2-1,TRBV28,TGTGCCACCGGCAGGGCGGCTGAGCAGTTCTTC,CATGRAAEQFF
NA,NA,TRBJ2-5,TRBV6-5,TGTGCCAGCAGTTACACTGGAGAGACCCAGTACTTC,CASSYTGETQYF
TRBD1,NA,TRBJ1-6,TRBV7-9,TGTGCCAGCAGGCGAGCGGGACAGCTAAATAAGTCACCCCTCCACTTT,CASRRAGQLNKSPLHF
NA,many,TRBJ2-1,TRBV4-1,TGCGCCAGCAGCCAAGATGGGGGGTTGAATGAGCAGTTCTTC,CASSQDGGLNEQFF
TRBD1,NA,TRBJ2-7,TRBV5-1,TGCGCCAGCAGCTTGGGGACAGGGCCCCCCAAGCAGTACTTC,CASSLGTGPPKQYF
TRBD1,NA,TRBJ2-1,TRBV30,TGTGCCTGGACCGAGACAGGGGGCGGTGAGCAGTTCTTC,CAWTETGGGEQFF
TRBD1,NA,TRBJ1-2,TRBV28,TGTGCCAGCAGTTCAAACGTCGGACAGGGTCTAGGCTACACCTTC,CASSSNVGQGLGYTF
NA,few,TRBJ2-3,TRBV27,TGTGCCAGCAGTTTATATTCTTCTTACACAGATACGCAGTATTTT,CASSLYSSYTDTQYF
TRBD1,NA,TRBJ1-1,TRBV7-9,TGTGCCAGCAGCCACGGGACAGGTTACACTGAAGCTTTCTTT,CASSHGTGYTEAFF